Listed below are T cell receptor beta chains from one sample, sequenced in a study of tumor-infiltrating lymphocytes in oesophageal squamous cell carcinoma. TCRdb processed the PCR reads anew with MiXCR; each CDR3 protein has one entry. This sample has around 15,000 distinct CDR3 sequences, with over 50% found just once. Sequencing was performed on esophageal tumor tissue. All receptors derive from a female donor with esophageal squamous cell carcinoma. Both conserved end residues are part of each CDR3. The D gene is left open where the match is weak. Where a row states a size, it is once, few, many or the class of an expanded clone; other rows omit it.

D | J | size | V | CDR3 | DNA
TRBD1 | TRBJ1-2 | NA | TRBV11-2 | CASSPGTGVTGYTF | TGTGCCAGCAGCCCCGGGACAGGGGTAACTGGCTACACCTTC
TRBD1 | TRBJ2-7 | NA | TRBV7-2 | CASSLDMGRGREQYF | TGTGCCAGCAGCTTAGACATGGGCAGGGGGCGCGAGCAGTACTTC
TRBD1 | TRBJ2-3 | few | TRBV7-2 | CASSRLGQGADTQYF | TGTGCCAGCAGCCGCCTCGGACAGGGCGCAGATACGCAGTATTTT
NA | TRBJ2-2 | NA | TRBV6-6 | CASSSIDTGELFF | TGTGCCAGCAGTTCAATTGACACCGGGGAGCTGTTTTTT
TRBD1 | TRBJ1-5 | NA | TRBV7-4 | CASSLGTGSNQPQHF | TGTGCCAGCAGCTTAGGGACAGGGAGCAATCAGCCCCAGCATTTT
NA | TRBJ2-7 | large | TRBV7-8 | CASTGFQGPSYEQYF | TGTGCCAGCACCGGTTTTCAGGGACCCTCCTACGAGCAGTACTTC
NA | TRBJ2-5 | NA | TRBV6-6 | CASSPSTEETQYF | TGTGCCAGCTCACCTTCCACGGAGGAGACCCAGTACTTC
TRBD2 | TRBJ2-1 | NA | TRBV19 | CASARSGSVYNEQFF | TGTGCCAGTGCGAGAAGCGGGAGTGTTTACAATGAGCAGTTCTTC
NA | TRBJ2-1 | NA | TRBV6-2/TRBV6-3 | CASSYGYSYEQFF | TGTGCCAGCAGTTACGGTTACAGCTATGAGCAGTTCTTC
TRBD1 | TRBJ1-1 | many | TRBV28 | CASSPRTGREAFF | TGTGCCAGCAGTCCACGGACAGGGCGTGAAGCTTTCTTT
NA | TRBJ2-5 | many | TRBV6-1 | CASSAVGQETQYF | TGTGCCAGCAGTGCCGTCGGACAAGAGACCCAGTACTTC
NA | TRBJ2-3 | NA | TRBV7-3 | CASNQNIDTQYF | TGTGCCAGCAACCAAAACATAGATACGCAGTATTTT
NA | TRBJ2-7 | NA | TRBV6-1 | CASSEGHYSSYEQYF | TGTGCCAGCAGTGAGGGACATTATAGCTCCTACGAGCAGTACTTC
NA | TRBJ2-7 | once | TRBV7-3 | CASSTGPNAGQYF | TGTGCCAGCAGCACCGGACCGAACGCGGGGCAGTACTTC
TRBD2 | TRBJ2-1 | NA | TRBV11-2 | CASSPFRSSGGWGEQFF | TGTGCCAGCAGCCCCTTTCGGTCTAGCGGGGGCTGGGGTGAGCAGTTCTTC
NA | TRBJ1-1 | medium-sized | TRBV6-6 | CASSYSTDTEAFF | TGTGCCAGCAGTTACTCGACGGACACTGAAGCTTTCTTT
TRBD2 | TRBJ2-5 | NA | TRBV15 | CATSRVAGEEQYF | TGTGCCACCAGCAGAGTAGCGGGAGAAGAGCAGTACTTC
TRBD1 | TRBJ2-2 | NA | TRBV7-9 | CASSLDRDRELFF | TGTGCCAGCAGCCTTGACAGGGACCGGGAGCTGTTTTTT
NA | TRBJ2-7 | few | TRBV7-2 | CASSFLGNYEQYF | TGTGCCAGCAGCTTTCTAGGTAACTACGAGCAGTACTTC
NA | TRBJ1-2 | large | TRBV12-3/TRBV12-4 | CATLRTIEGYTF | TGTGCCACTCTCCGGACGATCGAGGGCTACACCTTC
NA | TRBJ1-1 | NA | TRBV11-2 | CASSLRQGNTEAFF | TGTGCCAGCAGCTTAAGGCAGGGGAACACTGAAGCTTTCTTT
TRBD1 | TRBJ1-6 | few | TRBV20-1 | CSARDLIGGAYNSPLHF | TGCAGTGCTAGAGATCTGATAGGGGGCGCGTATAATTCACCCCTCCACTTT
TRBD2 | TRBJ2-1 | few | TRBV7-2 | CASSLDGTRRAVEQFF | TGTGCCAGCAGCTTAGACGGGACTAGGAGGGCTGTTGAGCAGTTCTTC
NA | TRBJ2-3 | many | TRBV7-3 | CASSQRPSDTQYF | TGTGCCAGCAGCCAAAGACCATCAGATACGCAGTATTTT
NA | TRBJ2-3 | few | TRBV7-2 | CASSLTGPDTQYF | TGTGCCAGCAGCTTAACGGGGCCAGATACGCAGTATTTT
TRBD2 | TRBJ2-2 | NA | TRBV7-6 | CASSSRGLAGAGELFF | TGTGCCAGCAGCTCCCGAGGGCTAGCGGGGGCTGGGGAGCTGTTTTTT